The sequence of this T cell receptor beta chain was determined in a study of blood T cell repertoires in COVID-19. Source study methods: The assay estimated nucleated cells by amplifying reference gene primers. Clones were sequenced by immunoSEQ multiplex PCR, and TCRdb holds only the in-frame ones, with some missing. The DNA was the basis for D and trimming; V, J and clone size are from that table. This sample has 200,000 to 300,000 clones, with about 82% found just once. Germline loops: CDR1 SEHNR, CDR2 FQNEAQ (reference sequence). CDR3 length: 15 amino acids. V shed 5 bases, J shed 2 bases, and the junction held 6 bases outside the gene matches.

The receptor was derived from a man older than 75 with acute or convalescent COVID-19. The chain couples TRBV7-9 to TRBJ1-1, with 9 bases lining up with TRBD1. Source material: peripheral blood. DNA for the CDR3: TGTGCCAGCAGCCCCCCGGGACAGGGAAACACTGAAGCTTTCTTT. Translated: CASSPPGQGNTEAFF. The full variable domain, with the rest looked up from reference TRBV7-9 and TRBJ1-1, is DTGVSQNPRHKITKRGQNVTFRCDPISEHNRLYWYRQTLGQGPEFLTYFQNEAQLEKSRLLSDRFSAERPKGSFSTLEIQRTEQGDSAMYLCASSPPGQGNTEAFFGQGTRLTVV.